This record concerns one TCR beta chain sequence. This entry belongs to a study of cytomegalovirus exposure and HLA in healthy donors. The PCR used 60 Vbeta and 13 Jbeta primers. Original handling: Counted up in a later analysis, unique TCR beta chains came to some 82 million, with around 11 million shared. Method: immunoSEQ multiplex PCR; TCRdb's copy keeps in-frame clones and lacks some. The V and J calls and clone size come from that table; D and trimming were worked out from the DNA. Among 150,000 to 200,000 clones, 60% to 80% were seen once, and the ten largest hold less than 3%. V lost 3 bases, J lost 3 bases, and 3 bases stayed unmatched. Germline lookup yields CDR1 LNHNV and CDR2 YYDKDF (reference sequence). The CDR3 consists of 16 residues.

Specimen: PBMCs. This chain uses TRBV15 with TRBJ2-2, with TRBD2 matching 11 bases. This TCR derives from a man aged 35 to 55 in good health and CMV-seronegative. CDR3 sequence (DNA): TGTGCCACCAGCAGGACTAGCGGGGCTTACACCGGGGAGCTGTTTTTT. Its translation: CATSRTSGAYTGELFF.